One and the same sample provided the 30 T cell receptor beta chains below, sequenced in a study of neurological immune-mediated disorders. TCRdb recomputed calls from the 5' RACE reads with MiXCR, one row per CDR3 protein. The table has around 16,000 distinct CDR3 sequences, approximately 21% seen once. Sequencing was performed on PBMCs. Receptor source: a man between 45 and 60 years old in good health.

This clonotype was seen many times. The chain links TRBV20-1 to TRBJ2-1; D may be TRBD2 (5 bases). Germline-derived CDR1 and CDR2 are DFQATT and SNEGSKA (reference sequence). The length of the CDR3 is 13 residues. V was pared by 1 base and J by 7 bases, with 11 bases between. In DNA, the CDR3 is TGCAGTGCTAGAGTCGGGGTCGGAAATGAGCAGTTCTTC. It specifies CSARVGVGNEQFF.

This clonotype appeared many times. This chain uses TRBV5-1 with TRBJ2-5; TRBD1 aligns across 10 bases. With V trimmed by 4 bases and J by 2 bases, 2 bases remained unmatched. The germline V gene has CDR1 SGHRS and CDR2 YFSETQ. This CDR3 is 14 amino acids long. The CDR3 region has the DNA TGCGCCAGCAGCGGACAGGGGGTACAAGAGACCCAGTACTTC. Encoded protein: CASSGQGVQETQYF.

This clonotype is classed as medium-sized. The chain recombines TRBV28 with TRBJ2-2; the D is unclear. Germline CDR1 reads MDHEN; CDR2 reads SYDVKM. Trimming stripped 4 bases from V and 6 bases from J, with 15 bases between. The CDR3 covers 15 residues. In nucleotides, the CDR3 is TGTGCCAGCAGTTCTCCCTCTAACAGCCCCGGGGAGCTGTTTTTT. It codes for CASSSPSNSPGELFF.

This clonotype is termed medium-sized. The chain carries TRBV9 and TRBJ2-1; the D gene is possibly TRBD2 (5 bases). This CDR3 has 13 residues. Germline V CDR1 and CDR2: SGDLS, YYNGEE. V lost 3 bases and J lost 10, with 14 bases in between. The CDR3 DNA reads TGTGCCAGCAGCGGTAGAGGGTCGTGGGAGCAGTTCTTC. Its protein is CASSGRGSWEQFF.

The chain uses TRBV2 and TRBJ2-7; D not certain. V lost 10 bases, J lost 5 bases, and 27 bases lay in between. The germline CDR1 and CDR2 sequences are SNHLY and FYNNEI. The CDR3 length is 16 residues. The CDR3 sequence is CANTYSEAVPRNEQYF. As DNA, the CDR3 is TGTGCCAACACCTACTCCGAGGCTGTCCCCCGCAACGAGCAGTACTTC.

This clonotype was recorded at least ten times. The chain employs TRBV20-1 and TRBJ2-1; 7 positions agree with TRBD2. The V and J ends lost 6 bases and 0 bases, in that order; junction bases with no gene match: 14. The CDR3 spans 17 residues. Looked up from germline, CDR1 is DFQATT and CDR2 is SNEGSKA (reference sequence). The chain's CDR3 is CSALPWRAGSSYNEQFF. In nucleotides, the CDR3 is TGCAGTGCCCTCCCCTGGAGAGCGGGAAGCTCCTACAATGAGCAGTTCTTC.

This clonotype appeared many times. The rearrangement links TRBV27 to TRBJ2-4, with 8 positions matching TRBD2. J lost 7 bases, V lost 2 bases, and 7 bases had no gene match. The CDR3 loop spans 15 amino acids. Looked up from germline, CDR1 is MNHEY and CDR2 is SMNVEV (reference sequence). As DNA, the CDR3 is TGTGCCAGCAGTTTAGCGGGAGGAGGTCGGAACATTCAGTACTTC. Translating gives CASSLAGGGRNIQYF.

This clonotype was seen at least ten times. The chain joins TRBV7-9 to TRBJ2-7, with TRBD2 matching 13 bases. The CDR3 covers 15 residues. V lost 5 bases, J lost 5 bases, and 6 bases stayed unmatched. Germline values: CDR1 SEHNR, CDR2 FQNEAQ (reference sequence). This chain's CDR3 is CASSGGLAGRHEQYF. CDR3 bases: TGTGCCAGCAGCGGGGGACTAGCGGGAAGGCACGAGCAGTACTTC. The variable domain in full, with the rest retrieved from reference TRBV7-9 and TRBJ2-7, is DTGVSQNPRHKITKRGQNVTFRCDPISEHNRLYWYRQTLGQGPEFLTYFQNEAQLEKSRLLSDRFSAERPKGSFSTLEIQRTEQGDSAMYLCASSGGLAGRHEQYFGPGTRLTVT.

This clonotype was counted at least ten times. This chain connects TRBV29-1 to TRBJ2-1; perhaps TRBD2 as D (6 bases). CDR1 is SQVTM and CDR2 is ANQGSEA in the germline V gene. CDR3 length: 15 amino acids. The germline V and J ends were trimmed by 8 bases and 7 bases, with 24 bases remaining between them. The CDR3 region is CSTLSGRDSLNEQFF. Here the CDR3 DNA reads TGCAGCACACTAAGCGGGCGGGACTCCCTGAATGAGCAGTTCTTC.

This clonotype ranks as medium-sized. The chain carries TRBV29-1 and TRBJ1-1; D is unclear. Trimming cost V 0 bases and J 5 bases, with 7 bases left between them. There are 12 residues in the CDR3. The germline CDR1 and CDR2 sequences are SQVTM and ANQGSEA. The CDR3 loop is CSVEDRRTEAFF. The CDR3 nucleotides read TGCAGCGTTGAAGATCGAAGAACTGAAGCTTTCTTT.

This clonotype was seen at least ten times. J is TRBJ2-7 and V is TRBV18; 15 bases align to TRBD2. The J segment lost 6 bases and the V segment lost 5 bases, leaving 8 bases of the junction unmatched. The CDR3 has 16 amino acids. Germline CDR1 KGHSH, CDR2 LQKENI. The CDR3: CASSDGTSGRTSEQYF. CDR3 in DNA: TGTGCCAGCTCAGACGGGACTAGCGGGAGGACTAGCGAGCAGTACTTC. The variable domain in full, with the rest retrieved from reference TRBV18 and TRBJ2-7, is NAGVMQNPRHLVRRRGQEARLRCSPMKGHSHVYWYRQLPEEGLKFMVYLQKENIIDESGMPKERFSAEFPKEGPSILRIQQVVRGDSAAYFCASSDGTSGRTSEQYFGPGTRLTVT.

This clonotype came up many times. The V and J genes are TRBV10-3 and TRBJ2-1; 8 bases fit TRBD1. After removal of 0 bases from V and 9 bases from J, the junction contained 7 bases not matched to a gene. Germline CDR1 is ENHRY and CDR2 is SYGVKD. The CDR3 is 15 residues long. This chain's CDR3 is CAISESKGGTGEQFF. The CDR3 DNA is TGTGCCATCAGTGAGTCGAAGGGCGGGACAGGTGAGCAGTTCTTC.

By frequency in the sample, this clonotype is medium-sized (0.01 to 0.1%). This chain links TRBV7-9 with TRBJ2-4; 10 positions match TRBD1. Losses at the gene ends were 5 bases for V and 4 bases for J; bases not matched to a gene: 11. This CDR3 region has 17 residues. The germline CDR1 and CDR2 sequences are SEHNR and FQNEAQ (reference sequence). CDR3 protein: CASSSNQRQGAKNIQYF. CDR3 DNA: TGTGCCAGCAGCAGCAATCAGCGACAGGGGGCTAAAAACATTCAGTACTTC.

Ten or more counts support this clonotype. The chain employs TRBV7-2 and TRBJ2-7, with 7 bases aligning to TRBD2. Losses at the gene ends were 1 base for V and 3 bases for J; bases not matched to a gene: 6. The CDR3 is 15 residues long. Germline values: CDR1 SGHTA, CDR2 FQGNSA. As DNA, the CDR3 is TGTGCCAGCAGCTTAGACGGGGGAGGGTTCTACGAGCAGTACTTC. It translates to CASSLDGGGFYEQYF.

This clonotype was seen at least ten times. The chain recombines TRBV12-3 or TRBV12-4 with TRBJ1-1; D not certain. Trimming left V 2 bases short and J 1 base short, with 5 bases between. The CDR3 is 13 residues long. The CDR3 DNA is TGTGCCAGCAGTTTACAAAGGAACACTGAAGCTTTCTTT. As protein: CASSLQRNTEAFF.

The gene calls are TRBV28 and TRBJ2-7; 7 positions match TRBD2. V shed 4 bases and J 7 bases; nucleotides not matched to a gene: 10. CDR1 is MDHEN and CDR2 is SYDVKM in the germline V gene. The CDR3 runs to 14 residues. DNA for the CDR3: TGTGCCAGCAGTTGGGGAGGGCCCGGTGAAGAGCAGTACTTC. Protein sequence: CASSWGGPGEEQYF.

This rearrangement joins TRBV6-2 or TRBV6-3 to TRBJ2-1; 8 bases line up with TRBD2. CDR1 and CDR2 (germline): MNHEY, SVGEGT. V shed 0 bases, J shed 5 bases, and the junction held 3 bases outside the gene matches. The CDR3 has 15 residues. Here the CDR3 reads CASSYSAGVNNEQFF. CDR3 DNA sequence: TGTGCCAGCAGTTACTCAGCGGGAGTAAACAATGAGCAGTTCTTC.

Many counts were recorded for this clonotype. The rearrangement uses TRBV6-5 and TRBJ2-4; 8 bases line up with TRBD2. Germline V gene data show CDR1 as MNHEY and CDR2 as SVGAGI. J was trimmed by 1 base and V by 8 bases; bases with no gene match: 10. This CDR3 contains 16 residues. In nucleotides, the CDR3 is TGTGCCAGCTCGTCTCGGGGGGGCGCTGCCAAAAACATTCAGTACTTC. It specifies CASSSRGGAAKNIQYF.

This clonotype was observed many times. J is TRBJ2-2 and V is TRBV3-1; a weak D match, TRBD2 (6 bases). Trimming left V 4 bases short and J 1 base short, with 10 bases between. The CDR3 totals 15 residues. Germline CDR1 is LGHDT and CDR2 is YNNKEL (reference sequence). The CDR3 bases are TGTGCCAGCAGCCGGAGGGCCGAGAACACCGGGGAGCTGTTTTTT. Its translation is CASSRRAENTGELFF.

This clonotype is classed as medium-sized (0.01 to 0.1%). V and J are TRBV7-2 and TRBJ2-7; D is unclear. The V gene lost 6 bases and the J gene lost 1 base, with 4 bases spanning the gap. The CDR3 has 11 amino acids. Germline CDR1 is SGHTA and CDR2 is FQGNSA. CDR3 sequence: CASSHSYEQYF. Written as DNA, the CDR3 is TGTGCCAGCAGTCATTCCTACGAGCAGTACTTC.

This clonotype was seen ten or more times. CDR3 in DNA: TGCAGCGTTGAGGAGAGGGCTAGCTACCAGAACAATGAGCAGTTCTTC. It translates to CSVEERASYQNNEQFF. The chain combines TRBV29-1 with TRBJ2-1, with D maybe TRBD2 (5 bases). The CDR3 consists of 16 residues. Trimming cost V 3 bases and J 5 bases, with 20 bases left between them. Germline V gene lookup returns CDR1 SQVTM and CDR2 ANQGSEA.

This clonotype was seen repeatedly, ten times or more. The V gene is TRBV20-1, the J gene TRBJ1-1; the match to TRBD1 covers 8 bases. Germline V gene lookup returns CDR1 DFQATT and CDR2 SNEGSKA (reference sequence). The CDR3 consists of 14 residues. The V and J ends lost 5 bases and 4 bases, in that order; junction bases with no gene match: 9. This CDR3 is CSAAEQGEGTEAFF. The CDR3 nucleotides are TGCAGTGCTGCGGAACAGGGGGAAGGCACTGAAGCTTTCTTT.

The table lists this clonotype with many counts. This chain connects TRBV28 to TRBJ2-3; TRBD2 aligns across 8 bases. Germline V gene sequence: CDR1 MDHEN, CDR2 SYDVKM. This CDR3 region has 15 residues. Unmatched junction bases numbered 2, after V lost 1 base and J lost 2 bases. The CDR3 DNA follows: TGTGCCAGCAGTTTATTAGCGGGGCACACAGATACGCAGTATTTT. Translation gives CASSLLAGHTDTQYF.

This clonotype was seen ten or more times. The rearrangement uses TRBV20-1 and TRBJ2-1, with a tentative D call TRBD1 (6 bases). CDR3 length equals 13 residues. V was trimmed by 5 bases and J by 5 bases, leaving 13 bases between them. Germline lookup yields CDR1 DFQATT and CDR2 SNEGSKA (reference sequence). CDR3 bases: TGCAGTGCTTCGGACAGACTAAACAATGAGCAGTTCTTC. This gives the protein CSASDRLNNEQFF.

By proportion, this clonotype is medium-sized. The rearrangement uses TRBV28 and TRBJ2-7; TRBD2 might be the D (6 bases). The germline CDR1 and CDR2 sequences are MDHEN and SYDVKM. The ends were cut back, 7 bases at V and 4 bases at J, with 11 bases in the middle. The CDR3 sequence is 12 residues long. CDR3 region: CASTGLLYEQYF. The CDR3 DNA follows: TGTGCCAGCACGGGACTTTTATACGAGCAGTACTTC.

This clonotype was counted at least ten times. The rearrangement uses TRBV20-1 and TRBJ1-5; D perhaps matches TRBD1 (6 bases). The V gene lost 0 bases and the J gene lost 5 bases, with 11 bases spanning the gap. The CDR3 runs to 14 residues. Looked up from germline, CDR1 is DFQATT and CDR2 is SNEGSKA (reference sequence). DNA of the CDR3: TGCAGTGCTAGAGACCCGAAGGGGGATCAGCCCCAGCATTTT. Protein product: CSARDPKGDQPQHF.

This clonotype was seen many times. The chain employs TRBV5-5 and TRBJ2-1; D not certain. The CDR3 is 14 residues long. Looked up from germline, CDR1 is SGHKS and CDR2 is YYEKEE (reference sequence). V lost 0 bases, J lost 8 bases, and 12 bases lay in between. CDR3 nucleotide sequence: TGTGCCAGCAGCTTGGCCCTGGTCGGGCATGAGCAGTTCTTC. Its protein product is CASSLALVGHEQFF.

By share of the sample, this clonotype is medium-sized (0.01 to 0.1%). The chain links TRBV21-1 to TRBJ1-5; the table's D call TRBD1 went unverified against the DNA. TRBV21-1 is a pseudogene segment. This CDR3 region has 13 residues. The CDR3 is CASEDSKYQPQHF. CDR3 sequence (DNA): TGTGCCAGCGAAGACAGTAAATATCAGCCCCAGCATTTT.

This clonotype is labeled medium-sized. The genes are TRBV5-1 and TRBJ2-7; 9 bases map to TRBD1. The V and J ends lost 4 bases and 3 bases, in that order; junction bases with no gene match: 5. Germline V lookup: CDR1 SGHRS, CDR2 YFSETQ. The CDR3 loop spans 14 amino acids. The CDR3 protein is CASSVRDRVYEQYF. The DNA of the CDR3 is TGCGCCAGCAGCGTCCGGGACAGGGTCTACGAGCAGTACTTC. The full variable domain, completed using reference TRBV5-1 and TRBJ2-7, is KAGVTQTPRYLIKTRGQQVTLSCSPISGHRSVSWYQQTPGQGLQFLFEYFSETQRNKGNFPGRFSGRQFSNSRSEMNVSTLELGDSALYLCASSVRDRVYEQYFGPGTRLTVT.

This clonotype is classed as medium-sized (0.01 to 0.1%). The chain carries TRBV29-1 and TRBJ2-1; D is ambiguous. Trimming removed 2 bases from V and 4 bases from J, with 15 bases in between. This CDR3 spans 15 amino acids. The germline V gene has CDR1 SQVTM and CDR2 ANQGSEA. Written as DNA, the CDR3 is TGCAGCGTTGAAATGGATGCACGTTGGTACAATGAGCAGTTCTTC. This encodes CSVEMDARWYNEQFF.